The present TCR beta chain was sequenced within a study of blood T cell repertoires in COVID-19. The table came from immunoSEQ multiplex PCR; TCRdb's copy has only in-frame clones and leaves some out. This table holds fewer than 85,000 clones, 82% found once. Per the germline V gene, CDR1 is MDHEN and CDR2 is SYDVKM. Trimming shortened V by 5 bases and J by 2 bases, and 10 bases separated the two germline ends. This CDR3 is 14 amino acids long. This TCR derives from a woman aged 60-75 years with acute or convalescent COVID-19. Sequenced: peripheral blood. The chain links TRBV28 to TRBJ1-5, with unresolved D. CDR3 DNA sequence: TGTGCCAGCAGTCTACCGCTTGGCAATCAGCCCCAGCATTTT. This encodes CASSLPLGNQPQHF.